This T cell receptor beta chain was captured in a study of patients and donors after allogeneic stem cell transplantation. V dropped 4 bases and J dropped 6; count of bases not matched to a gene: 10. Germline-derived CDR1 and CDR2 are MGHRA and YSYEKL. This CDR3 is built from 17 residues. TCRdb processed the RT-PCR reads anew with MiXCR; each CDR3 protein has one entry. The data contain roughly 940,000 distinct CDR3 sequences, over 15% of them singletons. The sequencing sample was made of blood, either unsorted or a sorted T cell fraction (not recorded which). This TCR was recovered from a human donor who was either an allogeneic HSCT recipient or a stem cell or donor lymphocyte infusion donor (not recorded which). It is not recorded whose cells these are; they may come from a transplant donor. This chain joins TRBV4-1 and TRBJ1-6, with 9 positions matching TRBD1. CDR3 loop: CASSPRRGQGLNSPLHF. The CDR3 bases are TGCGCCAGCAGCCCGAGACGGGGACAGGGACTTAATTCACCCCTCCACTTT.